A selection of T cell receptor beta chains follows, all from one sample in a study of blood T cell repertoires in COVID-19. Profiling relied on immunoSEQ multiplex PCR, and the TCRdb table lists in-frame clones only, not all of them. The sample records some 240,000 clones, roughly 85% being singletons. Sequences were obtained from PBMCs or T cells enriched from blood (not recorded which). The receptors derive from a woman in her 50s who had been exposed to COVID-19. Both conserved end residues are part of each CDR3. Fields, in order: D gene, clone size, J gene, V gene, CDR3 protein, CDR3 DNA. The D gene is left open where the match is weak. Size is omitted from some rows. Given values are once, few, many or a class for expanded clones.

>-|-|TRBJ1-4|TRBV5-1
CASSSVKSPRGPGEKLFF
TGCGCCAGCAGCTCCGTCAAATCCCCCAGGGGACCGGGTGAAAAACTGTTTTTT
>-|-|TRBJ1-3|TRBV7-3
CASSPTAGLAGNTIYF
TGTGCCAGCAGCCCCACCGCAGGGCTCGCGGGAAACACCATATATTTT
>-|-|TRBJ2-5|TRBV10-1
CASSDPSRETQYF
TGCGCCAGCAGTGACCCCTCGAGAGAGACCCAGTACTTC
>TRBD1|-|TRBJ1-6|TRBV3-1/TRBV3-2
CASSQEKGTGYNSPLHF
TGTGCCAGCAGCCAGGAAAAGGGGACAGGCTATAATTCACCCCTCCACTTT
>TRBD1|-|TRBJ2-2|TRBV5-1
CASSGGQGATGELFF
TGCGCCAGCAGCGGGGGACAGGGGGCAACCGGGGAGCTGTTTTTT
>-|once|TRBJ1-2|TRBV10-3
CAISERRDYGYTF
TGTGCCATCAGTGAACGGCGGGACTATGGCTACACCTTC
>-|-|TRBJ1-6|TRBV19
CATRTVPSQGSPLHF
TGTGCCACCAGGACAGTTCCATCCCAGGGATCACCCCTCCACTTT
>-|once|TRBJ2-3|TRBV12-3/TRBV12-4
CASRRGREDTQYF
TGTGCCAGCCGCCGGGGAAGGGAAGATACGCAGTATTTT
>-|-|TRBJ2-7|TRBV6-2/TRBV6-3
CASSYLIRVSWQYF
TGTGCCAGCAGTTACCTCATCAGGGTTAGTTGGCAGTACTTC
>-|few|TRBJ1-2|TRBV5-6
CASSFRLGTEDGYTF
TGTGCCAGCAGCTTTCGGTTGGGGACTGAAGATGGCTACACCTTC
>TRBD1|few|TRBJ1-5|TRBV19
CASRLEPFGGQGSQPQHF
TGTGCCAGTAGGCTGGAGCCCTTCGGGGGACAGGGGAGTCAGCCCCAGCATTTT
>TRBD2|-|TRBJ2-3|TRBV2
CASSPFAGRGGGTDTQYF
TGTGCCAGCAGTCCTTTTGCGGGGCGGGGGGGCGGCACAGATACGCAGTATTTT
>TRBD2|-|TRBJ2-1|TRBV19
CASSISGGAPNEQFF
TGTGCCAGTAGTATTAGCGGGGGGGCCCCTAATGAGCAGTTCTTC
>TRBD1|-|TRBJ1-1|TRBV12-5
CASGLVQNRGGVGTHTEAFF
TGTGCTAGTGGTTTGGTACAGAATAGAGGGGGCGTCGGGACCCACACTGAAGCTTTCTTT
>-|-|TRBJ1-2|TRBV5-6
CASSPRGRGYTF
TGTGCCAGCAGCCCACGGGGGAGGGGCTACACCTTC
>TRBD1|-|TRBJ2-2|TRBV29-1
CSLGQGNTGELFF
TGCAGCTTGGGACAGGGGAACACCGGGGAGCTGTTTTTT
>-|-|TRBJ2-5|TRBV12-5
CASGLVRLGGLKETQYF
TGTGCTAGTGGTTTGGTACGATTGGGGGGTTTGAAAGAGACCCAGTACTTC
>-|-|TRBJ1-5|TRBV7-9
CASSLGGVSNQPQHF
TGTGCCAGCAGCTTAGGGGGGGTGAGCAATCAGCCCCAGCATTTT
>TRBD1|-|TRBJ1-5|TRBV18
CASSLDRGSQPQHF
TGTGCCAGCTCACTGGACAGGGGAAGTCAGCCCCAGCATTTT
>TRBD1|-|TRBJ2-5|TRBV15
CATSRGTGILETQYF
TGTGCCACCAGCAGAGGGACAGGGATCCTAGAGACCCAGTACTTC